The entry that follows covers one TCR beta chain sequence. This clonotype appeared once. There is no known antigen for this receptor. Compared with germline, one end of the junction differs, possibly owing to a read error. These data originate in a study of CD8+CD57+ T cells in acquired aplastic anemia (dated by TCRdb to the late 2010s). Regarding the study in general: DNA extracted from sorted CD4+ and CD8+ cells had a mean of approximately 3.5 ug, with a range of 0.2 to 27.4 ug. For healthy donor samples, the average read count was around 10 million for CD4+ cells and roughly 12 million for CD8+ cells.

Results the study describes overall, beyond this receptor: CD8+ Simpson's diversity did not differ significantly between patients and healthy controls (P=0.060). Although twenty-nine CD8+ CDR3 sequences were shared by patients and controls, these sequences appeared highly expressed in patients and within the immunodominant clones of patients.

Reading the germline V gene gives CDR1 SGHTA and CDR2 FQGTGA. Including cysteine and phenylalanine, the CDR3 has 16 amino acids. Of the read, only the CDR3 DNA is kept; its 48 bases are in frame from base 1. TCR beta VDJ combination and CDR3 sequence profiling used genomic DNA as the template. An Illumina HiSeq 2000 was the platform used for TCR repertoire sequencing. On the authors' methods: Repertoires were assessed using TRBV/TRBJ rearrangement plots, CDR3 size and DJ length profiles, and Simpson's diversity index. The most abundant DNA sequence in the deep sequencing data was defined as the immunodominant clone. CDR3 amino acid sequences were screened for sharing across subjects and compared with published repertoires and the VDJdb database. TCRdb reworked the public reads: Q25 trimming with fastp, MiXCR clone assembly, productive beta chains retained. Rows with one shared CDR3 protein collapse into an entry with the most common genes and DNA. The V and J calls follow TCRdb's processing rather than the paper's. Recorded for this sample are some 120,000 distinct CDR3 sequences; over 45% of them occurred a single time. Of the sample, about 2.3% falls within the top ten clones.

In the study, sorted CD4+ and CD8+ blood T cells from patients with severe aplastic anemia and from healthy subjects underwent deep sequencing of TCR repertoires. Ficoll-Paque density gradient centrifugation was used to isolate peripheral blood mononuclear cells. Before DNA extraction, CD4+ and CD8+ T cells were sorted by FACS or by magnetic beads. Recombination connected TRBV7-3 to TRBJ1-1; no D gene can be assigned with confidence. This clonotype was obtained from a human donor in good health, serving as a control. The material sequenced was sorted CD4+, CD8+, or CD8+CD57+ T cells (not recorded which) from PBMCs. In nucleotide form, the sequence is TGTGCCAGCAGCTTAACTCCCGGATCCCAGCACACTGGAGCTTTCTTT. It translates as CASSLTPGSQHTGAFF.